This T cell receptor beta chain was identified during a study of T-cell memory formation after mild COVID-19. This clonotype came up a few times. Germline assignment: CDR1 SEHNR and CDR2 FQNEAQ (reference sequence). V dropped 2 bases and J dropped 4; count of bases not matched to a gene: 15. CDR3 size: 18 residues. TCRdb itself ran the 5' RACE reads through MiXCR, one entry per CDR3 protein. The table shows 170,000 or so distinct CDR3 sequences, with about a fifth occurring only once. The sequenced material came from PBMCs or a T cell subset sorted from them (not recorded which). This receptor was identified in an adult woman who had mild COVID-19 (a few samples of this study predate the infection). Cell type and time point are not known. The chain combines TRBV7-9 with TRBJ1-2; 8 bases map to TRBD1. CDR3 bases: TGTGCCAGCAGCTTAATCCGGGGACAGGTCACCCCTCTCTATGGCTACACCTTC. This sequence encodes CASSLIRGQVTPLYGYTF.